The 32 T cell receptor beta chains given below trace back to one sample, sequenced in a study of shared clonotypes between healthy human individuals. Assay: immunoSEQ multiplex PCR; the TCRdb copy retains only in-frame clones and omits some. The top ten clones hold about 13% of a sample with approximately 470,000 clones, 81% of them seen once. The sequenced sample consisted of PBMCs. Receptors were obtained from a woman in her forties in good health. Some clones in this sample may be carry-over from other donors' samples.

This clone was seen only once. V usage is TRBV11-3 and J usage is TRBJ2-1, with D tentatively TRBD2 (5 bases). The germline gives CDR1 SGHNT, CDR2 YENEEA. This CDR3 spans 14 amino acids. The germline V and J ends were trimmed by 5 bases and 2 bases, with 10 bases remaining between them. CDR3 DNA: TGTGCCAGCAGCCAAGCGGTCCCCTACAATGAGCAGTTCTTC. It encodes CASSQAVPYNEQFF. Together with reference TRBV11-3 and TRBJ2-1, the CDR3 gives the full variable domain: EAGVVQSPRYKIIEKKQPVAFWCNPISGHNTLYWYLQNLGQGPELLIRYENEEAVDDSQLPKDRFSAERLKGVDSTLKIQPAELGDSAVYLCASSQAVPYNEQFFGPGTRLTVL.

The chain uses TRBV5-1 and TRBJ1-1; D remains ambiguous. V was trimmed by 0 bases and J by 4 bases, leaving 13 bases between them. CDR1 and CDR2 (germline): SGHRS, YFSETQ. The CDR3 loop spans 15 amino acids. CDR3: CASSLESGGFTEAFF. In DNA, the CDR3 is TGCGCCAGCAGCTTGGAATCCGGAGGGTTCACTGAAGCTTTCTTT.

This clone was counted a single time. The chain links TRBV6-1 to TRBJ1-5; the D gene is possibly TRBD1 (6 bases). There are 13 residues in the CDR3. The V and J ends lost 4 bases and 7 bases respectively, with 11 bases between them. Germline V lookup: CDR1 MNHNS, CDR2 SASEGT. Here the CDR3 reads CASSGIGGQPQHF. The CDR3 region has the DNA TGTGCCAGCAGTGGCATAGGGGGACAGCCCCAGCATTTT.

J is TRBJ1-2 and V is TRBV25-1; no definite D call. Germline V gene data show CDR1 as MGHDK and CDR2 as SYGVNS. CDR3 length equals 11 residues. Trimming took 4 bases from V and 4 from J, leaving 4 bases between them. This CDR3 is CASSGFYGYTF. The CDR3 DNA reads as TGTGCCAGCAGTGGATTCTATGGCTACACCTTC.

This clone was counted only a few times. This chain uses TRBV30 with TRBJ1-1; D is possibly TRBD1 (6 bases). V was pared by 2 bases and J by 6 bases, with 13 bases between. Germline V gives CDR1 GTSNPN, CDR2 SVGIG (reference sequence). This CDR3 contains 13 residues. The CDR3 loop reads CAWSLGQKSEAFF. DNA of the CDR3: TGTGCCTGGAGTCTCGGACAGAAATCTGAAGCTTTCTTT.

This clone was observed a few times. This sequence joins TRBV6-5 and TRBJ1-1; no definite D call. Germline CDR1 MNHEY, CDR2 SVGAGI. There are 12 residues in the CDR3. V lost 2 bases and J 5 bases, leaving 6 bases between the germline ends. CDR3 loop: CASSYTGTEAFF. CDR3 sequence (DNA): TGTGCCAGCAGTTACACTGGGACTGAAGCTTTCTTT.

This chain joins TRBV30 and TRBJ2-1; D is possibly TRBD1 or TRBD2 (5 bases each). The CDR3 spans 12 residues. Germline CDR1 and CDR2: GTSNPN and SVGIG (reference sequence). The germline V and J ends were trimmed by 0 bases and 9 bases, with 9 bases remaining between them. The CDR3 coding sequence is TGTGCCTGGAGTGTATGGGACGGTGAGCAGTTCTTC. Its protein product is CAWSVWDGEQFF.

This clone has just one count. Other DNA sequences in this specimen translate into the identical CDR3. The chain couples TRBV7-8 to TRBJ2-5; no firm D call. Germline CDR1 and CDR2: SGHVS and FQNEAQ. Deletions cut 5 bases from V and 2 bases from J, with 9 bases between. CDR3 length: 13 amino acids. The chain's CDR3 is CASSPGLQETQYF. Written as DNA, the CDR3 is TGTGCCAGCAGCCCTGGCCTTCAAGAGACCCAGTACTTC.

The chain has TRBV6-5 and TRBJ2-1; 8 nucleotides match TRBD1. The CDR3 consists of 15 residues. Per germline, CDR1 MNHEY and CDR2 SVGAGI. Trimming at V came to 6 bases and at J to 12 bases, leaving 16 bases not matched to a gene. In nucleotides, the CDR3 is TGTGCCAGCAGCCCTACCTGGGGGCCCGGGACAGGGCAGTTCTTC. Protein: CASSPTWGPGTGQFF.

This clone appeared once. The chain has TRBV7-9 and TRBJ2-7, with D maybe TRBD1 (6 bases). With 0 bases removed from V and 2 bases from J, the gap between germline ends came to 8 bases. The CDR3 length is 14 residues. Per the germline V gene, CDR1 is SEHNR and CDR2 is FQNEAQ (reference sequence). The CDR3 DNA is TGTGCCAGCAGCTTAGCAGCAGGGGCCTACGAGCAGTACTTC. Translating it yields CASSLAAGAYEQYF.

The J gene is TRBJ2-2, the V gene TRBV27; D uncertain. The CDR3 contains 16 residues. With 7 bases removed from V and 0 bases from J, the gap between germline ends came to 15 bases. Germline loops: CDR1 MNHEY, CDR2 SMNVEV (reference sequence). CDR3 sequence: CASKTDSQTNTGELFF. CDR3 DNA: TGTGCCAGCAAAACCGACTCCCAAACGAACACCGGGGAGCTGTTTTTT.

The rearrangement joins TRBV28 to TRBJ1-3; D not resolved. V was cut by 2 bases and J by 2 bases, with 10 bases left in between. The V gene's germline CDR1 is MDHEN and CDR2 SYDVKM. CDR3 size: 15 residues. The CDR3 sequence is CASSLILRAGNTIYF. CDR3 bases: TGTGCCAGCAGTTTAATCCTCCGGGCTGGAAACACCATATATTTT.

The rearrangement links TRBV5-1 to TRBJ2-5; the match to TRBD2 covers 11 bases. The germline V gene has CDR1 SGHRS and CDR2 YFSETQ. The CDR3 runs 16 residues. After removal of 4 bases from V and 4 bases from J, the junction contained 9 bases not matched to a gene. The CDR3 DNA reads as TGCGCCAGCAGCCCCCGTAGCGGGAGGGCCCTAGAGACCCAGTACTTC. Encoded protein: CASSPRSGRALETQYF.

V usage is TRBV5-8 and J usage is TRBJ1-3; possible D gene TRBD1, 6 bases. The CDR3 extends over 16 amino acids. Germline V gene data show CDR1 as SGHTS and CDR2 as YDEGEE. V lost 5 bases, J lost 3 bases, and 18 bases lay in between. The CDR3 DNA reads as TGTGCCAGCAGAACGGGACACTTCGTTGGTGGAAACACCATATATTTT. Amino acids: CASRTGHFVGGNTIYF.

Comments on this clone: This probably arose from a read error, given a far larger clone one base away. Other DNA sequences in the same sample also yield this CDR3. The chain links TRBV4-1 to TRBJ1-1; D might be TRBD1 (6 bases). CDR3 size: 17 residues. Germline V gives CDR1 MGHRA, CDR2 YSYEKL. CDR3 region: CASSQPLADRTNTEAFF. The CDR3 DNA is TGCGCCAGCAGCCAACCCCTCGCTGACAGGACGAACACTGAAGCCTTCTTT.

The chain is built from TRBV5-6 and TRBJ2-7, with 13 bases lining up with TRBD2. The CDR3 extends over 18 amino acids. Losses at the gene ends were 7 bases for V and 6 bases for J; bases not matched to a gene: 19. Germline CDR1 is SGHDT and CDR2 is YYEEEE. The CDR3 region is CASRGNGLAGVWSGEQYF. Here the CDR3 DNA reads TGTGCCAGCCGCGGGAATGGACTAGCGGGAGTTTGGTCAGGCGAGCAGTACTTC.

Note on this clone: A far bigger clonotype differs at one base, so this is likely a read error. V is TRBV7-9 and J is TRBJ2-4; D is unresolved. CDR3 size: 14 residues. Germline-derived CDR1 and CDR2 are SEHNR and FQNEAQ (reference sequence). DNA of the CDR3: TGTGCCATCAGCTTAACGGCGGCCAAAAACATTCAGTACTTC. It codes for CAISLTAAKNIQYF.

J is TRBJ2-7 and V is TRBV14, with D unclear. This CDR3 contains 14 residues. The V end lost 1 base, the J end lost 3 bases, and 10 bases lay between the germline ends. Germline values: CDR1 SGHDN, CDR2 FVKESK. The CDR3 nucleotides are TGTGCCAGCAGCCAAGGGAGAGACCACTACGAGCAGTACTTC. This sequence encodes CASSQGRDHYEQYF.

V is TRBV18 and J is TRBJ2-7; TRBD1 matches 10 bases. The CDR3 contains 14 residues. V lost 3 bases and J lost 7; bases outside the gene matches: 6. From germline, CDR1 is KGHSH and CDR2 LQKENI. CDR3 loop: CASSPGQGLGEQYF. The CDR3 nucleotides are TGTGCCAGCTCACCGGGACAGGGGTTAGGTGAGCAGTACTTC.

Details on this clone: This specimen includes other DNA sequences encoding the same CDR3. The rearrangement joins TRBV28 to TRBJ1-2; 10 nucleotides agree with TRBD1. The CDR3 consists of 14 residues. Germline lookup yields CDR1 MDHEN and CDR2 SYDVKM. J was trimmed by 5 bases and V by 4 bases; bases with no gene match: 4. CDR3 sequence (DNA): TGTGCCAGCAGTTCACCGGGACAGGGGTATGGCTACACCTTC. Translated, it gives CASSSPGQGYGYTF.

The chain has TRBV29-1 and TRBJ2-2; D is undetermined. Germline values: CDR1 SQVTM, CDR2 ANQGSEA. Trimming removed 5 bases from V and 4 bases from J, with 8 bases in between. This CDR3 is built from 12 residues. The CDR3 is CSVKNSTGELFF. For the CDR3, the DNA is TGCAGCGTTAAAAATTCCACCGGGGAGCTGTTTTTT.

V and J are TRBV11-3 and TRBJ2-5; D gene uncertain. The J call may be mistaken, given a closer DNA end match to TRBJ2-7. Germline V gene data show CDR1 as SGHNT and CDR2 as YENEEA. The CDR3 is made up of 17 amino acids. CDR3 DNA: TGTGCCAGCAGCTTAGCACTCGGCAGCAACGCCTCCTACGAGCAGTACTTC. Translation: CASSLALGSNASYEQYF.

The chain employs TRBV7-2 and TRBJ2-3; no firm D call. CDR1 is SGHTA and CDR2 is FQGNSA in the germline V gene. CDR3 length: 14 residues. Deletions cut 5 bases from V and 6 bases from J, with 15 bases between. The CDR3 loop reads CASSPPAVRDTQYF. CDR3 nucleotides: TGTGCCAGCAGCCCCCCCGCCGTGAGGGATACGCAGTATTTT.

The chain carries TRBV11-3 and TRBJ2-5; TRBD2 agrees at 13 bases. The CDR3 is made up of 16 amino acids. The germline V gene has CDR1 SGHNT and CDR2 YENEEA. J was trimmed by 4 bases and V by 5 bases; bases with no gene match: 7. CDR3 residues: CASSPGTSGVTETQYF. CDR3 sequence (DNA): TGTGCCAGCAGCCCTGGGACTAGCGGGGTCACAGAGACCCAGTACTTC.

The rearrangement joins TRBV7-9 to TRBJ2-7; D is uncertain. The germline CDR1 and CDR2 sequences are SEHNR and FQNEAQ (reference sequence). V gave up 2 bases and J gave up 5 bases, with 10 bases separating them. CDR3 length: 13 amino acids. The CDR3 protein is CASSLMVGNEQYF. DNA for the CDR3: TGTGCCAGCAGCTTAATGGTAGGGAACGAGCAGTACTTC.

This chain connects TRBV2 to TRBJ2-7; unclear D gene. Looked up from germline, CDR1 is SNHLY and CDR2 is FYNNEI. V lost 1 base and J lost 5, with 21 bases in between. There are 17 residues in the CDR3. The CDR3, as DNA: TGTGCCAGCAGTGAAGACCCCGAGGAACCCTATACCCACGAGCAGTACTTC. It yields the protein CASSEDPEEPYTHEQYF.

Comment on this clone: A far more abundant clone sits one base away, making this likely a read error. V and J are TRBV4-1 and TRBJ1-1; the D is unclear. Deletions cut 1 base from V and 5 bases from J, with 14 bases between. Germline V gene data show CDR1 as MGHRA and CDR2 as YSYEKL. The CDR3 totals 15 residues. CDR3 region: CASSQGALRRTEAFF. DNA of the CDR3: TGCGCCAGCAGCCAAGGGGCACTGCGAAGAACTGAAGCTTTCTTT.

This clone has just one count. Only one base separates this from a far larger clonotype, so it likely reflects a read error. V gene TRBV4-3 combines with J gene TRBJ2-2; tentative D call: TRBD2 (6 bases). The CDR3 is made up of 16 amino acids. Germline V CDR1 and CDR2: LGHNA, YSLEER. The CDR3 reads CANSQEAGPNTGELFF. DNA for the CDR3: TGCGCCAACAGCCAAGAAGCGGGCCCGAACACCGGGGAGCTGTTTTTT.

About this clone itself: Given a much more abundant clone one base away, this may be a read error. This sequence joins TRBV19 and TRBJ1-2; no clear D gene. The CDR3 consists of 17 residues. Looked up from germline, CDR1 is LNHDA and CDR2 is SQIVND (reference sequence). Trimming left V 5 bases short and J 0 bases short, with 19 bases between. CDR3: CASSPVASGAPNYGYTF. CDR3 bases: TGTGCCAGTAGTCCGGTGGCCTCAGGAGCCCCTAACTATGGCTACACCTTC.

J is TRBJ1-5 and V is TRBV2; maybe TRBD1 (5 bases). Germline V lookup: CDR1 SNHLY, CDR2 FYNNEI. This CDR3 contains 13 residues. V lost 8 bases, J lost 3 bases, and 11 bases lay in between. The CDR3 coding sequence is TGTGCCAGCGACAGAGAGCCCAATCAGCCCCAGCATTTT. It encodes CASDREPNQPQHF.

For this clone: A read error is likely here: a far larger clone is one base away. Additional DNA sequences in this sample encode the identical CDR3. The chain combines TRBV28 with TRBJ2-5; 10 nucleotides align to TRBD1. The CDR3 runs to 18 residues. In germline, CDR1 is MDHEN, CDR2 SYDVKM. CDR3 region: CASSLPAGTGVGQETQYF. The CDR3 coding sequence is TGTGCCAGTAGTTTACCCGCCGGGACAGGGGTAGGGCAAGAGACCCAGTACTTC.

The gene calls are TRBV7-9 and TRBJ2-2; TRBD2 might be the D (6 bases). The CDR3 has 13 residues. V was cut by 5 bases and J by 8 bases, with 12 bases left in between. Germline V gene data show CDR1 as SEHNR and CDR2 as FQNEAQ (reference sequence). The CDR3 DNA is TGTGCCAGCAGCCCGGGACTTCTAGGGGAGCTGTTTTTT. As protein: CASSPGLLGELFF.